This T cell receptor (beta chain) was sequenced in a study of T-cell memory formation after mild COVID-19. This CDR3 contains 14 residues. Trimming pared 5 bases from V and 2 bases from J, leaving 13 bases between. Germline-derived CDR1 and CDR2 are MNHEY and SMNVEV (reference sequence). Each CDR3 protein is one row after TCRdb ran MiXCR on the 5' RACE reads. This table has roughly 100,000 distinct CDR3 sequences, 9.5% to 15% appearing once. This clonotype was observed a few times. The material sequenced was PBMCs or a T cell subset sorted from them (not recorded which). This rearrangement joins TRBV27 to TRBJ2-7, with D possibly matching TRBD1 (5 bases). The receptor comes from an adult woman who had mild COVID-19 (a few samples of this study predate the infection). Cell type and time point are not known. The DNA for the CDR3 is TGTGCCAGCAGTCCCACGACAGTGCCCTACGAGCAGTACTTC. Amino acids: CASSPTTVPYEQYF.